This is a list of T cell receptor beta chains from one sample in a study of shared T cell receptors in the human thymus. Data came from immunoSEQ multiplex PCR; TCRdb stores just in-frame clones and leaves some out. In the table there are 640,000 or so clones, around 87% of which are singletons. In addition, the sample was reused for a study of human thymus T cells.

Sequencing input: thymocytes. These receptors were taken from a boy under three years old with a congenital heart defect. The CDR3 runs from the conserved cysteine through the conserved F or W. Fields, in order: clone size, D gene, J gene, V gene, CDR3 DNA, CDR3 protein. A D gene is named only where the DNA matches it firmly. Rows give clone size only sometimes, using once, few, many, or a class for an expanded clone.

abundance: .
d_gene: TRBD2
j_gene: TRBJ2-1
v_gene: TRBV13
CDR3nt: TGTGCCAGCAGCCACAAATTATACCCCATAGCGGGAGGGCCCCACAATGAGCAGTTCTTC
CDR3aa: CASSHKLYPIAGGPHNEQFF

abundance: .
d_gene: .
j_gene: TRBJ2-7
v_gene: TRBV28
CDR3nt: TGTGCCAGCAGTTTAGAGGTTTACGAGCAGTACTTC
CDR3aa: CASSLEVYEQYF

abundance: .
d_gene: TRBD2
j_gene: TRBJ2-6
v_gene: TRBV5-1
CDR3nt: TGCGCCAGCAGCTTGGACCCCCTAGCGGGGAACTCTGGGGCCAACGTCCTGACTTTC
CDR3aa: CASSLDPLAGNSGANVLTF

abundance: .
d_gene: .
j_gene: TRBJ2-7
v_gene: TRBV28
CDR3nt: TGTGCCAGCAGTTTATGGGGGTTGAGGGTGGAGGCCTACGAGCAGTACTTC
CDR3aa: CASSLWGLRVEAYEQYF

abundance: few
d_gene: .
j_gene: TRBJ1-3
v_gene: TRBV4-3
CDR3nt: TGCGCCAGCAGCCAAGGCATGCGGGATCGAGACTCTGGAAACACCATATATTTT
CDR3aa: CASSQGMRDRDSGNTIYF

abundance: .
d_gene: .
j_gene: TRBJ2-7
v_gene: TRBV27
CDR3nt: TGTGCCAGCAGTGCCGGTCGACGAGTGGGCTTGCCTTACGAGCAGTACTTC
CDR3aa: CASSAGRRVGLPYEQYF

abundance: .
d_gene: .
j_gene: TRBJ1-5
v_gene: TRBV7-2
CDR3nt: TGTGCCAGCAGCTTAAGATGGCAGAATCAGCCCCAGCATTTT
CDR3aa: CASSLRWQNQPQHF

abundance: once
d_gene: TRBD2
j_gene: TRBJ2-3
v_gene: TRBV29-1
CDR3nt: TGCAGCGTTGCGGCTAGCGGGAGCACAGATACGCAGTATTTT
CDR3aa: CSVAASGSTDTQYF

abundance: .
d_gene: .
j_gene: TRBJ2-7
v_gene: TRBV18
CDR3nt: TGTGCCAGCTCACCAGGGAAGAAGGGTCGGGACTACGAGCAGTACTTC
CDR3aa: CASSPGKKGRDYEQYF

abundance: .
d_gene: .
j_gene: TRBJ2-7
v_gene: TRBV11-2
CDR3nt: TGTGCCAGCAGCTTAGCCGACTCTCCGCGGTACCGATTCTCCTACGAGCAGTACTTC
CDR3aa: CASSLADSPRYRFSYEQYF

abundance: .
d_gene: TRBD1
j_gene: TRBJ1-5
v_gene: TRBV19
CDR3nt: TGTGCCAGTAGTGCCAAGCCGGGACAGGCCAATCAGCCCCAGCATTTT
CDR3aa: CASSAKPGQANQPQHF

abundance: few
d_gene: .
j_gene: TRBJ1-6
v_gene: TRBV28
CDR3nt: TGTGCCAGCAGTTCAGTAAATTCCCCCCTCCACTTT
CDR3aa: CASSSVNSPLHF

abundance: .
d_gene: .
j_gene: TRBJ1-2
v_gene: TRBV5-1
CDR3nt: TGCGCCAGCAGACTGACAATATCTATGAACGGCTACACCTTC
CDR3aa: CASRLTISMNGYTF

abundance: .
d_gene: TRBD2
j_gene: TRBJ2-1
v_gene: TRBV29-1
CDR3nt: TGCAGCGTAGCGGGGGGGCCCTACAATGAGCAGTTCTTC
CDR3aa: CSVAGGPYNEQFF

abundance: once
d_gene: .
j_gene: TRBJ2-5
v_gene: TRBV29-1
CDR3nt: TGCAGCGTTGAGAGTATTTCGGAGACCCAGTACTTC
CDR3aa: CSVESISETQYF

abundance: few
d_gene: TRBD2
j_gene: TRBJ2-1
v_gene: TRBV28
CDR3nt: TGTGCCAGCAGGTATCGGGGGGGCTCCTACAATGAGCAGTTCTTC
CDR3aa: CASRYRGGSYNEQFF

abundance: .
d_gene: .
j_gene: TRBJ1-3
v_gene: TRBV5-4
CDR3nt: TGTGCCAGCAGCTTACATCGAGGAGGTTCTGGAAACACCATATATTTT
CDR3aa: CASSLHRGGSGNTIYF

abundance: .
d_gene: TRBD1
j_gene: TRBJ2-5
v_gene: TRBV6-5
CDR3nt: TGTGCCAGCAGTCGCGAGACAGGGAACCAAGAGACCCAGTACTTC
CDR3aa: CASSRETGNQETQYF

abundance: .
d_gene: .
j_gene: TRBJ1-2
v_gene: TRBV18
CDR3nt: TGTGCCAGCTCACCAAGGGGCACACCTAACTATGGCTACACCTTC
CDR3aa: CASSPRGTPNYGYTF